The 17 T cell receptor beta chains below all came from one sample that was sequenced in a study of response to subunit inactivated influenza vaccine. From the RT-PCR reads, TCRdb called clonotypes with MiXCR, one entry per CDR3 protein. Found here are about 500,000 distinct CDR3 sequences, 16% of them singletons; the top ten hold approximately 3%. This sample comprised CD4+ T cells sorted from PBMCs, obtained 23 months after vaccination. These receptors originate from a man between 50 and 75 years old who received an inactivated influenza vaccine.

This clonotype was found a few times. The chain joins TRBV30 to TRBJ2-7; D call uncertain. The length of the CDR3 is 12 residues. V was pared by 2 bases and J by 9 bases, with 14 bases between. The germline V gene has CDR1 GTSNPN and CDR2 SVGIG (reference sequence). The CDR3: CAWSSSRGRQYF. In DNA form, the CDR3 reads TGTGCCTGGAGTAGTTCCCGTGGTAGGCAGTACTTC.

The table lists this clonotype with a few counts. V and J are TRBV5-1 and TRBJ2-3; TRBD1 or TRBD2 may be the D gene (5 bases each). Deletions cut 0 bases from V and 4 bases from J, with 9 bases between. The CDR3 sequence is 14 residues long. Germline V gene lookup returns CDR1 SGHRS and CDR2 YFSETQ. CDR3 nucleotides: TGCGCCAGCAGCTTGGTCGGGACCGCAGATACGCAGTATTTT. Residues: CASSLVGTADTQYF.

The V gene is TRBV12-3 or TRBV12-4, the J gene TRBJ2-1; 12 bases agree with TRBD2. This CDR3 has 16 amino acids. The V gene end was trimmed by 6 bases and the J gene end by 9 bases; junction bases not matched to a gene: 12. CDR3 protein: CASSPGGGLAGAEQFF. DNA for the CDR3: TGTGCCAGCAGCCCGGGGGGGGGACTAGCGGGTGCTGAGCAGTTCTTC.

The V call is TRBV10-3, the J call TRBJ2-1; 9 bases align to TRBD1. Per germline, CDR1 ENHRY and CDR2 SYGVKD. Losses at the gene ends were 4 bases for V and 8 bases for J; bases not matched to a gene: 0. The CDR3 runs 12 residues. For the CDR3, the DNA is TGTGCCATCAGTGGACAGGGGGATGAGCAGTTCTTC. It encodes CAISGQGDEQFF.

The rearrangement joins TRBV5-1 to TRBJ1-1, with D possibly matching TRBD1 (5 bases). Germline CDR1 and CDR2: SGHRS and YFSETQ. Trimming took off 4 bases at V and 1 base at J, with 11 bases between the two ends. The CDR3 totals 14 residues. This chain's CDR3 is CASSQSQGNTEAFF. In DNA, the CDR3 is TGCGCCAGCAGCCAAAGTCAGGGGAACACTGAAGCTTTCTTT.

The chain carries TRBV5-1 and TRBJ1-1, with a tentative D call TRBD1 (5 bases). CDR3 length: 14 amino acids. V was clipped by 3 bases and J by 10 bases, with 19 bases between them. The germline V gene encodes CDR1 SGHRS and CDR2 YFSETQ. The CDR3 sequence is CASSSEGAGSGAFF. For the CDR3, the DNA is TGCGCCAGCAGCTCGGAAGGTGCAGGGTCTGGAGCTTTCTTT.

This clonotype has only a few counts. This rearrangement joins TRBV27 to TRBJ2-3, with TRBD2 matching over 13 bases. The ends lost 6 bases at V and 2 bases at J; junction bases unmatched: 8. CDR3 length: 17 residues. CDR1 MNHEY and CDR2 SMNVEV come from the germline V gene (reference sequence). The CDR3 DNA reads TGTGCCAGCAGGCGTAGGACTAGCGGGAGAACCACAGATACGCAGTATTTT. Translated, it gives CASRRRTSGRTTDTQYF.

For this clonotype: Sequence at one end of the junction differs from germline and may be a read error. The chain is built from TRBV5-6 and TRBJ2-3; 7 bases agree with TRBD1. Germline loops: CDR1 SGHDT, CDR2 YYEEEE. CDR3 size: 11 residues. CDR3 nucleotide sequence: TGTGCCAGCAGTGTCGTCGGGACAGCCCTCTTT. It is translated as CASSVVGTALF. Supplemented by reference TRBV5-6 and TRBJ2-3, the full variable domain reads DAGVTQSPTHLIKTRGQQVTLRCSPKSGHDTVSWYQQALGQGPQFIFQYYEEEERQRGNFPDRFSGHQFPNYSSELNVNALLLGDSALYLCASSVVGTALFGPGTRLTVL.

The CDR3 DNA reads TGTGCCAGCAGCCAAGGCCGGGGGGCTAACTATGGCTACACCTTC. It is translated as CASSQGRGANYGYTF. The chain couples TRBV4-2 to TRBJ1-2, with D possibly being TRBD1 (5 bases). CDR3 length equals 15 residues. V was pared by 1 base and J by 0 bases, with 9 bases between. Germline lookup yields CDR1 LGHNA and CDR2 YNFKEQ.

The sample holds a few counts of this clonotype. V usage is TRBV7-3 and J usage is TRBJ2-2; 10 nucleotides line up with TRBD2. V shed 1 base, J shed 2 bases, and the junction held 7 bases outside the gene matches. CDR3 length: 18 amino acids. CDR1 SGHTA and CDR2 FQGTGA come from the germline V gene. CDR3: CASSLIASGRGNTGELFF. CDR3 DNA: TGTGCCAGCAGCTTAATTGCTAGCGGGAGAGGTAACACCGGGGAGCTGTTTTTT.

At least ten counts were recorded for this clonotype. V gene TRBV7-9 combines with J gene TRBJ2-5; TRBD1 matches 9 bases. CDR1 is SEHNR and CDR2 is FQNEAQ in the germline V gene (reference sequence). The junction had 1 base not matched to a gene; V was cut back by 0 bases and J by 2 bases. The CDR3 loop spans 15 amino acids. CDR3 sequence (DNA): TGTGCCAGCAGCTTAGCCGGGACAGGGCAAGAGACCCAGTACTTC. It is translated as CASSLAGTGQETQYF.

This clonotype showed up just a few times. The chain employs TRBV14 and TRBJ2-7; the D gene is possibly TRBD2 (5 bases). V was clipped by 2 bases and J by 4 bases, with 12 bases between them. CDR1 SGHDN and CDR2 FVKESK come from the germline V gene. The CDR3 extends over 14 amino acids. CDR3 region: CASSQQTRVYEQYF. The DNA for the CDR3 is TGTGCCAGCAGCCAACAGACGAGGGTTTACGAGCAGTACTTC.

This clonotype came up many times. The rearrangement links TRBV29-1 to TRBJ1-1, with D uncertain. V dropped 6 bases and J dropped 1 base, with 6 bases sitting between them. Germline loops: CDR1 SQVTM, CDR2 ANQGSEA. This CDR3 is built from 11 residues. The CDR3 nucleotides are TGCAGCGTGCGTCGGAACACTGAAGCTTTCTTT. Translating it yields CSVRRNTEAFF.

This clonotype was counted a few times. The V gene is TRBV20-1, the J gene TRBJ2-5; a possible D gene is TRBD2 (6 bases). Germline V gene data show CDR1 as DFQATT and CDR2 as SNEGSKA (reference sequence). V was cut by 7 bases and J by 5 bases, with 11 bases left in between. The CDR3 has 11 residues. In DNA, the CDR3 is TGCAGTGTGGGGAGGCATGAGACCCAGTACTTC. Translation gives CSVGRHETQYF.

This clonotype was seen more than once but under ten times. The rearrangement uses TRBV9 and TRBJ2-1; perhaps TRBD2 as D (5 bases). CDR1 is SGDLS and CDR2 is YYNGEE in the germline V gene. Trimming removed 0 bases from V and 3 bases from J, with 10 bases in between. The CDR3 consists of 15 residues. The CDR3 bases are TGTGCCAGCAGCGTAGCTACGGGATACTACAATGAGCAGTTCTTC. As protein: CASSVATGYYNEQFF.

In this sample, this clonotype turned up a few times. The CDR3 region is CASRPNTGSDTQYF. CDR3 bases: TGTGCCAGCAGGCCGAACACAGGGTCAGATACGCAGTATTTT. This sequence joins TRBV12-3 or TRBV12-4 and TRBJ2-3; a weak D match, TRBD1 (6 bases). This CDR3 has 14 amino acids. Trimming left V 6 bases short and J 4 bases short, with 14 bases between.

This clonotype was counted a few times. This chain connects TRBV20-1 to TRBJ2-7; 10 bases fit TRBD2. The germline CDR1 and CDR2 sequences are DFQATT and SNEGSKA (reference sequence). V dropped 7 bases and J dropped 3; count of bases not matched to a gene: 6. The CDR3 is 13 residues long. The CDR3 DNA reads as TGCAGTGGGCGTCTAGCGGGAGACTACGAGCAGTACTTC. This translates into CSGRLAGDYEQYF.